The rows below give T cell receptor beta chains drawn from one sample of a study of T cells in localized non-small cell lung cancer. The data were produced by immunoSEQ multiplex PCR, yet TCRdb's version contains in-frame clones alone and is incomplete. The sample has thousands of clones; approximately 15% are singletons. The starting material was normal lung tissue next to the tumor, obtained before any cancer treatment. The source is a male donor aged 60 or over with stage II squamous cell lung carcinoma. The CDR3 runs from the conserved cysteine through the conserved F or W. D genes are given only for firm matches. Only part of the rows carry a size: once, few, many, or a class if the clone is expanded.

v_call	clone_size	d_call	j_call	cdr3_nt	cdr3_aa
TRBV9	medium-sized	TRBD1	TRBJ2-6	TGTGCCAGCAGCTTCGGGGACAGGGCCTCTGGGGCCAACGTCCTGACTTTC	CASSFGDRASGANVLTF
TRBV6-8	medium-sized	TRBD1	TRBJ1-1	TGTGCCAGCAGTTATTTGGACAGGGGCTTGCCTGAAGCTTTCTTT	CASSYLDRGLPEAFF
TRBV6-8	few	TRBD1	TRBJ1-5	TGTGCCAGCAGTCAGGGGGCTACTCAGCCCCAGCATTTT	CASSQGATQPQHF
TRBV9	many	TRBD1	TRBJ1-1	TGTGCCAGCAGCTCCCCCAGGGGGCAGTGGGACACTGAAGCTTTCTTT	CASSSPRGQWDTEAFF
TRBV6-8	NA	NA	TRBJ1-5	TGTGCCAGCAGGGCGGGGAGCAATCAGCCCCAGCATTTT	CASRAGSNQPQHF
TRBV6-8	few	TRBD2	TRBJ2-3	TGTGCCAGCAGTTATCTCCGACTAGCTACAGATACGCAGTATTTT	CASSYLRLATDTQYF
TRBV28	few	NA	TRBJ2-2	TGTGCCAGCAGTTTACTTTCCACGAACACCGGGGAGCTGTTTTTT	CASSLLSTNTGELFF
TRBV28	few	NA	TRBJ2-7	TGTGCCAGCAGTTTCCTTGCGGGCTACTCCTACGAGCAGTACTTC	CASSFLAGYSYEQYF
TRBV6-8	NA	TRBD1	TRBJ1-1	TGTGCCAGCAGTGTTCAGGGGGACACTGAAGCTTTCTTT	CASSVQGDTEAFF
TRBV11-3	medium-sized	NA	TRBJ1-1	TGTGCCAGCAGCCCGGCGTCTTCCCCCCACACTGAAGCTTTCTTT	CASSPASSPHTEAFF
TRBV6-8	medium-sized	NA	TRBJ1-5	TGTGCCAGCAGTTTTCAGGGAAGTAACAATCAGCCCCAGCATTTT	CASSFQGSNNQPQHF
TRBV15	few	NA	TRBJ2-1	TGTGCCACCAGCAGAGATAACGGGGGCTCCTACAATGAGCAGTTCTTC	CATSRDNGGSYNEQFF
TRBV11-3	NA	NA	TRBJ2-1	TGTGCCAGCAGCTTGGGCCTGACCTACAATGAGCAGTTCTTC	CASSLGLTYNEQFF
TRBV28	few	NA	TRBJ1-3	TGTGCCAGCAACCCCGGGGGCTCTGGAAACACCATATATTTT	CASNPGGSGNTIYF
TRBV30	few	TRBD1	TRBJ2-2	TGTGCCTGGAGCGATCGACAGGGGGCGCGGTCCGGGGAGCTGTTTTTT	CAWSDRQGARSGELFF
TRBV19	NA	NA	TRBJ1-2	TGTGCCAGTAGCCAATTTGGGACGGAACCTAACTATGGCTACACCTTC	CASSQFGTEPNYGYTF
TRBV11-3	many	NA	TRBJ2-5	TGTGCCAGCAGCTTGGCGGTGGGGCGGGGGACCCAGTACTTC	CASSLAVGRGTQYF
TRBV11-3	medium-sized	NA	TRBJ1-1	TGTGCCAGCAGCCCGGACTCAATGGGCACTGAAGCTTTCTTT	CASSPDSMGTEAFF
TRBV6-8	few	NA	TRBJ2-3	TGTGCCAGCAGAAGATACACAGATACGCAGTATTTT	CASRRYTDTQYF
TRBV18	once	NA	TRBJ1-2	TGTGCCAGCTCCGAATCCCCAAACTATGGCTACACCTTC	CASSESPNYGYTF
TRBV4-1	NA	NA	TRBJ1-2	TGCGCCAGCAGCCTCTCCCCTCAGGGCACTAACTATGGCTACACCTTC	CASSLSPQGTNYGYTF
TRBV18	few	TRBD1	TRBJ2-7	TGTGCCAGCTCACCAAATACTATTAAATGGACAGGGGGAAACGAGCAGTACTTC	CASSPNTIKWTGGNEQYF
TRBV19	few	TRBD1	TRBJ1-1	TGTGCCAGTAGTATTCAGGGGGGAGGGAATTCCCTGAAAGCTTTCTTT	CASSIQGGGNSLKAFF
TRBV6-8	NA	NA	TRBJ1-4	TGTGCCAGCAGCCCCGGGGGGAGGGGGAATGAAAAACTGTTTTTT	CASSPGGRGNEKLFF
TRBV28	medium-sized	NA	TRBJ2-7	TGTGCCAGCAGTTTCTCGACAGTTCCCTACGAGCAGTACTTC	CASSFSTVPYEQYF
TRBV11-3	NA	TRBD2	TRBJ2-1	TGTGCCAGCAGCCCAGGGACTAGCGGCTCACACTACAATGAGCAGTTCTTC	CASSPGTSGSHYNEQFF
TRBV19	few	TRBD1	TRBJ1-1	TGTGCCAGTAGTAGACAGGGGAGGAACACTGAAGCTTTCTTT	CASSRQGRNTEAFF
TRBV11-3	few	NA	TRBJ2-2	TGTGCCAGCAGCTCATCCCCCGGCCACACCGGGGAGCTGTTTTTT	CASSSSPGHTGELFF
TRBV11-3	medium-sized	NA	TRBJ2-1	TGTGCCAGCAGCTTAGTCAGGGCTGGAAATGAGCAGTTCTTC	CASSLVRAGNEQFF
TRBV11-3	few	NA	TRBJ1-6	TGTGCCAGCAGGCCGGGTATCGATAATTCACCCCTCCACTTT	CASRPGIDNSPLHF